The rows below give T cell receptor beta chains drawn from one sample of a study of beta chain features in type 1 diabetes. TCRdb's copy holds only in-frame clones and misses some; the assay was immunoSEQ multiplex PCR. Of around 340,000 clones in the sample, around a fifth are singletons; the top ten hold approximately 0.041%. Sequencing input: naive CD4+ T cells from blood. Every receptor here comes from a woman between 18 and 29 years old in good health. Each CDR3 is given with its conserved first and last residue. A D gene is named only where the DNA matches it firmly. Size is omitted from some rows. Given values are once, few, many or a class for expanded clones.

>TRBJ2-7|16|TRBV5-4|few|TRBD2
TGTGCCAGCAGCCCCCGGACTAGCGGCAGCTCCTACGAGCAGTACTTC
CASSPRTSGSSYEQYF
>TRBJ2-7|16|TRBV4-2|NA|TRBD1
TGTGCCAGCAGCCAGGGGGGACAGGGGCCTCCCTACGAGCAGTACTTC
CASSQGGQGPPYEQYF
>TRBJ1-2|13|TRBV19|once|TRBD1
TGTGCCAGTAGTGCAGGACAGGGGTATGGCTACACCTTC
CASSAGQGYGYTF
>TRBJ2-7|14|TRBV5-1|NA|TRBD2
TGCGCCAGCAAGGCGGGAGACCTCTCCTACGAGCAGTACTTC
CASKAGDLSYEQYF
>TRBJ1-1|12|TRBV15|NA|NA
TGTGCCACCAGCAGAGTCGAGACTGAAGCTTTCTTT
CATSRVETEAFF
>TRBJ1-4|14|TRBV19|NA|TRBD1
TGTGCCAGTAGTTCACCGGGACAGGTCGCAAAACTGTTTTTT
CASSSPGQVAKLFF
>TRBJ2-7|14|TRBV9|NA|TRBD2
TGTGCCAGCAGTCCGTCCAGCGGGAGGAGCGAGCAGTACTTC
CASSPSSGRSEQYF
>TRBJ2-3|13|TRBV29-1|NA|NA
TGCAGCGTGGGGAGGATCCTGACAGATACGCAGTATTTT
CSVGRILTDTQYF
>TRBJ2-1|14|TRBV5-1|few|TRBD1
TGCGCCAGCAGCAAAGGGACAGACTACAATGAGCAGTTCTTC
CASSKGTDYNEQFF
>TRBJ2-7|15|TRBV18|few|TRBD2
TGTGCCAGCTCACCGACTAGCGCGAGGGGCTACGAGCAGTACTTC
CASSPTSARGYEQYF
>TRBJ2-2|15|TRBV2|NA|TRBD2
TGTGCCAGCAGTGGACGGGGGGGCTACACCGGGGAGCTGTTTTTT
CASSGRGGYTGELFF
>TRBJ2-7|13|TRBV15|NA|NA
TGTGCCACCAGCAGAGATGACTTCTACGAGCAGTACTTC
CATSRDDFYEQYF
>TRBJ1-2|15|TRBV7-2|once|TRBD1
TGTGCCAGCAGCTTAGAGGGACAGGGGAACTATGGCTACACCTTC
CASSLEGQGNYGYTF
>TRBJ2-2|14|TRBV7-2|NA|TRBD2
TGTGCCAGCAGCCCCGGGACTAGCCTCGGGGAGCTGTTTTTT
CASSPGTSLGELFF
>TRBJ2-7|15|TRBV7-8|NA|TRBD2
TGTGCCAGCTCCCGGACTAGCGGCTACTCCTACGAGCAGTACTTC
CASSRTSGYSYEQYF
>TRBJ2-1|16|TRBV14|few|NA
TGTGCCAGCAGCCCAAGAGGCAGGGGTGATTACAATGAGCAGTTCTTC
CASSPRGRGDYNEQFF
>TRBJ2-1|15|TRBV7-9|few|TRBD2
TGTGCCAGCAGCCCGGCGGGCGGGAGAATGGATGAGCAGTTCTTC
CASSPAGGRMDEQFF
>TRBJ1-1|14|TRBV29-1|NA|NA
TGCAGCGGACATCGATTGGTCCCAGACGGTGAAGCTTTCTTT
CSGHRLVPDGEAFF
>TRBJ1-2|16|TRBV13|NA|NA
TGTGCCAGCAGCTTAGTAGTGCCTCGCGGTACGGATGGCTACACCTTC
CASSLVVPRGTDGYTF
>TRBJ1-1|13|TRBV25-1|NA|TRBD1
TGTGCCAGCAGTGAGTACCGGGACAGTGAAGCTTTCTTT
CASSEYRDSEAFF
>TRBJ2-6|18|TRBV7-9|few|NA
TGTGCCAGCAGCTTAGTTGGCGAAACAGCTCCCGTGGCCAACGTCCTGACTTTC
CASSLVGETAPVANVLTF
>TRBJ1-1|15|TRBV7-3|NA|TRBD1
TGTGCCACTCTCCCCGGGACAGGGGTTGACACTGAAGCTTTCTTT
CATLPGTGVDTEAFF
>TRBJ1-6|17|TRBV4-1|once|NA
TGCGCCAGCAGCCAAACAGTGAAAAGCTCCTATAATTCACCCCTCCACTTT
CASSQTVKSSYNSPLHF
>TRBJ1-2|16|TRBV7-9|few|TRBD1
TGTGCCAGCAGCTTATCAGGGACAGGGGATACCTATGGCTACACCTTC
CASSLSGTGDTYGYTF
>TRBJ2-5|11|TRBV2|NA|NA
TGTGCCAGCAGTGTACTGGAGACCCAGTACTTC
CASSVLETQYF
>TRBJ1-1|15|TRBV7-8|NA|NA
TGTGCCAGCAGCTTTCGATCAGGGATGGGCACTGAAGCTTTCTTT
CASSFRSGMGTEAFF
>TRBJ2-7|15|TRBV5-6|NA|TRBD1
TGTGCCAGCAGTACTCCGGGACAGGGGACCTACGAGCAGTACTTC
CASSTPGQGTYEQYF
>TRBJ2-7|12|TRBV30|NA|TRBD2
TGTGCCGGGGGGAGGGAGCCCTACGAGCAGTACTTC
CAGGREPYEQYF
>TRBJ2-3|14|TRBV15|few|TRBD1
TGTGCCACCAGCCCACGACAGGGGTCGGATACGCAGTATTTT
CATSPRQGSDTQYF
>TRBJ2-1|16|TRBV19|NA|TRBD2
TGTGCCAGTAGTATCTCTCTAGCGGGAGTGTACAATGAGCAGTTCTTC
CASSISLAGVYNEQFF
>TRBJ2-3|16|TRBV18|NA|NA
TGTGCCAGCTCACCAATGGTCCAGGGGAGCACAGATACGCAGTATTTT
CASSPMVQGSTDTQYF
>TRBJ2-3|16|TRBV5-4|few|TRBD2
TGTGCCAGCAGTCCCCGACTAGCGGGAAGCACAGATACGCAGTATTTT
CASSPRLAGSTDTQYF
>TRBJ1-1|15|TRBV7-9|NA|TRBD1
TGTGCCAGCAGCCTCTGGGACAGGGGGTCCACTGAAGCTTTCTTT
CASSLWDRGSTEAFF
>TRBJ2-2|15|TRBV6-5|NA|TRBD1
TGCTTGACTGGGACAGGGGGCGAGAACACCGGGGAGCTGTTTTTT
CLTGTGGENTGELFF
>TRBJ2-1|17|TRBV9|NA|TRBD2
TGTGCCAGCAGCGTGGCGGGACTAGCGGGGGGGCGGCATGAGCAGTTCTTC
CASSVAGLAGGRHEQFF
>TRBJ1-1|13|TRBV30|NA|TRBD1
TGTGCCTGCGGGACAGGGACCGGCACTGAAGCTTTCTTT
CACGTGTGTEAFF
>TRBJ1-4|13|TRBV4-1|NA|TRBD1
TGCGCCAGCAGCCAGACAGGGGGAGAAAAACTGTTTTTT
CASSQTGGEKLFF
>TRBJ1-2|14|TRBV7-3|few|NA
TGTGCCAGCAGCTCTACACCGGGTACCTATGGCTACACCTTC
CASSSTPGTYGYTF
>TRBJ2-3|15|TRBV6-5|few|TRBD1
TGTGCCAGCAGTCCTCAGGGGGCGGGCACAGATACGCAGTATTTT
CASSPQGAGTDTQYF
>TRBJ1-2|15|TRBV27|few|NA
TGTGCCAGCAGTAGGATTCGGGGAGTGGGAAATGGCTACACCTTC
CASSRIRGVGNGYTF
>TRBJ2-7|11|TRBV29-1|many|NA
TGCAGCGCGGTGGGTGACTTCGAGCAGTACTTC
CSAVGDFEQYF
>TRBJ2-3|14|TRBV2|few|TRBD2
TGTGCCATACTAGCGGGGCCAAGCACAGATACGCAGTATTTT
CAILAGPSTDTQYF
>TRBJ2-5|14|TRBV7-3|NA|NA
TGTGCCAGCAGCGCACGACAGTACCAAGAGACCCAGTACTTC
CASSARQYQETQYF
>TRBJ2-1|16|TRBV7-2|NA|NA
TGTGCCAGCAGCCCAGTTGTCCTCCTTACCTACAATGAGCAGTTCTTC
CASSPVVLLTYNEQFF
>TRBJ2-5|14|TRBV5-1|few|NA
TGCGCCAGCAGCCCCCTCCTTGCGAGAGAGACCCAGTACTTC
CASSPLLARETQYF
>TRBJ1-1|15|TRBV25-1|NA|NA
TGTGCCAGCATCCCGGCCGGGACAAGAAACACTGAAGCTTTCTTT
CASIPAGTRNTEAFF
>TRBJ1-6|12|TRBV9|few|NA
TGTGCCAGCAGCGGGTCACAGGGACCCCTCCACTTT
CASSGSQGPLHF
>TRBJ2-5|13|TRBV14|few|NA
TGTGCCAGCAGCCAACAAGATACCGGGACCCAGTACTTC
CASSQQDTGTQYF
>TRBJ2-3|13|TRBV29-1|few|TRBD1
TGCAGCCACACCGGGACAGCTACAGATACGCAGTATTTT
CSHTGTATDTQYF
>TRBJ2-1|12|TRBV6-6|NA|NA
TGTGCCAGCACCCAGGGGAGGGATGAGCAGTTCTTC
CASTQGRDEQFF
>TRBJ2-3|14|TRBV14|NA|NA
TGTGCCAGCAGCCCCACCCAGAGACTTAATACGCAGTATTTT
CASSPTQRLNTQYF
>TRBJ2-1|15|TRBV7-8|NA|NA
TGTGCCAGCAGCTTAGTAGCGAGCTCCTACAATGAGCAGTTCTTC
CASSLVASSYNEQFF
>TRBJ2-1|13|TRBV29-1|NA|NA
TGCAGCGTTGACAGGGTTGTTGAAAATGAGCAGTTCTTC
CSVDRVVENEQFF
>TRBJ2-7|17|TRBV7-3|few|NA
TGTGCCAGCAGCTTAGTTCTAGTGGAGGGGCGCAACTACGAGCAGTACTTC
CASSLVLVEGRNYEQYF
>TRBJ2-3|17|TRBV27|NA|TRBD2
TGTGCCAGCAGTACTCGGCTTGGGGCTAGCGGGCCAGATACGCAGTATTTT
CASSTRLGASGPDTQYF
>TRBJ1-6|14|TRBV5-1|few|NA
TGCGCCAGCAGCCGGGACATCGGGGTAAGGCCCCTCCACTTT
CASSRDIGVRPLHF
>TRBJ2-1|16|TRBV29-1|few|TRBD2
TGCAGCGTTGAAGAGGGGACTAGCGGGGGGTACAATGAGCAGTTCTTC
CSVEEGTSGGYNEQFF
>TRBJ2-5|15|TRBV5-1|few|TRBD2
TGCGCCAGCAGCTTGGCCGGCGGGGGAGGGGAGACCCAGTACTTC
CASSLAGGGGETQYF
>TRBJ1-2|14|TRBV6-5|NA|NA
TGTGCCAGCAGCCCCCGACGGGGGATTTATGGCTACACCTTC
CASSPRRGIYGYTF